Listed below are T cell receptor beta chains from one sample, sequenced in a study of graft-versus-host responses after intestinal transplantation. Antigens of these TCRs are unknown. Method: immunoSEQ multiplex PCR; TCRdb's copy keeps in-frame clones and lacks some. Here the sample spans tens of thousands of clones, approximately 84% being singletons. Source: unstimulated CD4+ T cells sorted from spleen or lymph node cells, taken before transplant. The receptors were sampled from a human donor who was the organ donor for an intestinal transplant. Both conserved end residues are part of each CDR3. Fields, in order: clone size, V gene, J gene, D gene, CDR3 protein, CDR3 DNA. The D gene is left open where the match is weak. For some rows the clone size is stated as once, few or many, or as a class when expanded; others skip it.

size: few
V: TRBV6-6
J: TRBJ1-2
D: NA
CDR3: CASSYLYSYGLFF
DNA: TGTGCCAGCAGTTACTTGTACTCCTATGGTCTCTTCTTC

size: NA
V: TRBV5-1
J: TRBJ2-5
D: TRBD2
CDR3: CASSLEGLAPETQYF
DNA: TGCGCCAGCAGCTTGGAGGGACTAGCCCCAGAGACCCAGTACTTC

size: NA
V: TRBV18
J: TRBJ2-1
D: NA
CDR3: CASSPPNRFSYNEQFF
DNA: TGTGCCAGCTCACCACCGAACAGGTTCTCCTACAATGAGCAGTTCTTC

size: NA
V: TRBV9
J: TRBJ2-3
D: TRBD2
CDR3: CASSVGPSGGGTDTQYF
DNA: TGTGCCAGCAGCGTGGGTCCTAGCGGGGGGGGGACAGATACGCAGTATTTT

size: NA
V: TRBV5-1
J: TRBJ2-3
D: TRBD1
CDR3: CASSLDRGADTQYF
DNA: TGCGCCAGCAGCTTAGACAGGGGCGCAGATACGCAGTATTTT

size: once
V: TRBV5-1
J: TRBJ1-1
D: TRBD1
CDR3: CASSLGVTGSTEAFF
DNA: TGCGCCAGCAGCTTGGGGGTGACAGGGAGCACTGAAGCTTTCTTT

size: NA
V: TRBV5-1
J: TRBJ1-2
D: TRBD1
CDR3: CASSSGQGLYGYTF
DNA: TGCGCCAGCAGCTCGGGACAGGGCCTCTATGGCTACACCTTC

size: NA
V: TRBV6-1
J: TRBJ1-1
D: NA
CDR3: CASSERAFF
DNA: TGTGCCAGCAGTGAACGGGCTTTCTTT

size: NA
V: TRBV9
J: TRBJ1-1
D: NA
CDR3: CASSKQGAPNTEAFF
DNA: TGTGCCAGCAGCAAACAGGGAGCGCCGAACACTGAAGCTTTCTTT

size: NA
V: TRBV5-4
J: TRBJ1-1
D: NA
CDR3: CASSLALVQMNTEAFF
DNA: TGTGCCAGCAGCTTGGCCCTGGTGCAGATGAACACTGAAGCTTTCTTT

size: NA
V: TRBV5-4
J: TRBJ1-4
D: TRBD1
CDR3: CASSNTGGGEKLFF
DNA: TGTGCCAGCAGCAATACAGGGGGCGGTGAAAAACTGTTTTTT